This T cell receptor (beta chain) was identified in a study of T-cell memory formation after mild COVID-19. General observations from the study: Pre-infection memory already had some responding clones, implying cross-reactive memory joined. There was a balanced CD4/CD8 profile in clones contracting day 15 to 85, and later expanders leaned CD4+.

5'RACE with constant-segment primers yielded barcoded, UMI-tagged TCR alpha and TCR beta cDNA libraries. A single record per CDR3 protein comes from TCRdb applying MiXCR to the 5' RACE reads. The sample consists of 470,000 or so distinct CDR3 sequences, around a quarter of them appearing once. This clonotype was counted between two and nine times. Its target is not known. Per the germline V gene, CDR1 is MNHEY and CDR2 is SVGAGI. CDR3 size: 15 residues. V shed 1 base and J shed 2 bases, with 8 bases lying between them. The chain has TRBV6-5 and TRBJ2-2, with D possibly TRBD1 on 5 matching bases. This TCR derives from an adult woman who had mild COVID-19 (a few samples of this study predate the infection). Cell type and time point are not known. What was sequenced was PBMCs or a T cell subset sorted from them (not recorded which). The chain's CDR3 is CASSYYQGNTGELFF. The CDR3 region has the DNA TGTGCCAGCAGTTACTACCAGGGTAACACCGGGGAGCTGTTTTTT.